The present entry profiles one T cell receptor (beta chain) with its context. This CDR3 has 15 amino acids. Germline CDR1 is MNHEY and CDR2 is SMNVEV (reference sequence). With 6 bases removed from V and 0 bases from J, the gap between germline ends came to 12 bases. This specimen belongs to a study of blood T cell repertoires in COVID-19. The repertoire was sequenced with immunoSEQ multiplex PCR; TCRdb's copy has only in-frame clones and lacks some. The top ten clones hold 12% of a sample with some 120,000 clones, over 75% of them seen once. J is TRBJ2-1 and V is TRBV27, with D perhaps TRBD2 (5 bases). The specimen sequenced was peripheral blood. This clonotype was sampled from a man aged 55 to 69 with acute or convalescent COVID-19. CDR3 sequence reads: CASRLAYSSYNEQFF. The DNA of the CDR3 is TGTGCCAGCAGATTAGCGTATAGCTCCTACAATGAGCAGTTCTTC.